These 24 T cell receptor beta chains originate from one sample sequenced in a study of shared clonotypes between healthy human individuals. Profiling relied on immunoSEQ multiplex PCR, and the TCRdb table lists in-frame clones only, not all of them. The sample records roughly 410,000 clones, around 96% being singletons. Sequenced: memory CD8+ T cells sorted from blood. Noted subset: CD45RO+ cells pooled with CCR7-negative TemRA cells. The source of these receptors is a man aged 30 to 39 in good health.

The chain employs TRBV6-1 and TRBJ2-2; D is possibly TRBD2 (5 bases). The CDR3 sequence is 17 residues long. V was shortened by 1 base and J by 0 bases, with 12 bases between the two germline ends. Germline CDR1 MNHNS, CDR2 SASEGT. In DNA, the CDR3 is TGTGCCAGCAGTGAAGTGTTACGGGAAGCGAACACCGGGGAGCTGTTTTTT. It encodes CASSEVLREANTGELFF.

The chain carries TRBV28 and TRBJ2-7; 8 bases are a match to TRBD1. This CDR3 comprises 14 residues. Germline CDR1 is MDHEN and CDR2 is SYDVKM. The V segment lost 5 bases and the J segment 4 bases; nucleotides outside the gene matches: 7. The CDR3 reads CASSPWTGTYEQYF. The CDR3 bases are TGTGCCAGCAGTCCCTGGACAGGGACTTACGAGCAGTACTTC.

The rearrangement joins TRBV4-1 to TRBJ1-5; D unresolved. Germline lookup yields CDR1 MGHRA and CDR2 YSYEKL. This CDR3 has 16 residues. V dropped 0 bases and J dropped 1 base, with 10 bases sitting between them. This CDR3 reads CASSQESGRSNQPQHF. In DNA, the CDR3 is TGCGCCAGCAGCCAAGAATCGGGGAGGAGCAATCAGCCCCAGCATTTT.

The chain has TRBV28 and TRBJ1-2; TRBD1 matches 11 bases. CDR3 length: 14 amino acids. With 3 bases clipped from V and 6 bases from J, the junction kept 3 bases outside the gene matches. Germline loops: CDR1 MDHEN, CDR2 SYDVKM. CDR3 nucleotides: TGTGCCAGCAGTTTGGACAGGGGGCCTCATGGCTACACCTTC. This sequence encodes CASSLDRGPHGYTF.

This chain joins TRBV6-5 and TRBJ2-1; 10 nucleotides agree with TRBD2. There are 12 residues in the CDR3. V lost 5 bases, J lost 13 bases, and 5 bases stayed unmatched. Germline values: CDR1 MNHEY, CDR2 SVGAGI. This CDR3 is CASSTSGIGQFF. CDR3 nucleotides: TGTGCCAGCAGTACTAGCGGGATTGGACAGTTCTTC.

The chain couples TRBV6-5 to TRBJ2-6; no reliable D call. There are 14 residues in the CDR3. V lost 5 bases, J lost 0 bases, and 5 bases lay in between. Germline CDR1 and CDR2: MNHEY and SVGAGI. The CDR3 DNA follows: TGTGCCAGCAGTCCCTCCTCTGGGGCCAACGTCCTGACTTTC. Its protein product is CASSPSSGANVLTF.

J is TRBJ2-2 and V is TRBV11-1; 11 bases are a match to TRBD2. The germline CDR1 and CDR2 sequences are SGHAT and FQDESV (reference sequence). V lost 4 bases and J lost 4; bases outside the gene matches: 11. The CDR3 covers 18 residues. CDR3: CASSSKLAGEVGTGELFF. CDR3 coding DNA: TGTGCCAGCAGCTCCAAACTAGCGGGAGAAGTAGGCACCGGGGAGCTGTTTTTT.

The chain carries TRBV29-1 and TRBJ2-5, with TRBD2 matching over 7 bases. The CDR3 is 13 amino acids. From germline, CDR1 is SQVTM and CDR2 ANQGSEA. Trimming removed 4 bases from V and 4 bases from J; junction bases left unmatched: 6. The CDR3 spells CSVAGGSLETQYF. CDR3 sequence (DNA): TGCAGCGTTGCCGGCGGGAGTTTAGAGACCCAGTACTTC.

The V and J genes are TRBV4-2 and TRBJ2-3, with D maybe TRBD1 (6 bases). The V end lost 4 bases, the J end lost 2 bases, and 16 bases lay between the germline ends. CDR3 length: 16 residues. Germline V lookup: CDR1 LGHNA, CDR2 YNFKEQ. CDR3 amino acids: CASSLGGRGNTDTQYF. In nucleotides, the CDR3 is TGTGCCAGCAGCCTAGGGGGACGGGGTAACACAGATACGCAGTATTTT.

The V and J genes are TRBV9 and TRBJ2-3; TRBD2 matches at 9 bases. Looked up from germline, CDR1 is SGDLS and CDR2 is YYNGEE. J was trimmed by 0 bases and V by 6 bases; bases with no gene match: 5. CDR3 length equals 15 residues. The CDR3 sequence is CASILTSGSTDTQYF. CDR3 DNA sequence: TGTGCCAGCATCCTGACTAGCGGTAGCACAGATACGCAGTATTTT.

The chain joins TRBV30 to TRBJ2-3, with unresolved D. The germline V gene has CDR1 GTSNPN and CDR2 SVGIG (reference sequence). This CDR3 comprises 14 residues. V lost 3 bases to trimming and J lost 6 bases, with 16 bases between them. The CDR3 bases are TGTGCCTGGAGGAAGCGAGCAGCCGGGGATACGCAGTATTTT. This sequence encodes CAWRKRAAGDTQYF.

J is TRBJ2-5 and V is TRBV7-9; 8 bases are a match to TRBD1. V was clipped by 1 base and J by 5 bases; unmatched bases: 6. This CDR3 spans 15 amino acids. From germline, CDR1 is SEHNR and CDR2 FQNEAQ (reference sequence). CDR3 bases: TGTGCCAGCAGCTTAGGCGACAGGGGATACGAGACCCAGTACTTC. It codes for CASSLGDRGYETQYF.

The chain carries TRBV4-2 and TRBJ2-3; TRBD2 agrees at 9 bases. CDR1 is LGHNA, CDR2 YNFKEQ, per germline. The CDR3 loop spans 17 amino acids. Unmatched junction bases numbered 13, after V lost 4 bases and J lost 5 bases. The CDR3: CASSRDLAGQAGDTQYF. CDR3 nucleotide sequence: TGTGCCAGCAGCCGAGATCTAGCGGGGCAGGCTGGAGATACGCAGTATTTT.

The chain's CDR3 is CASSQMGREQFF. The DNA of the CDR3 is TGCGCCAGCAGCCAAATGGGGCGCGAGCAGTTCTTC. The chain carries TRBV4-1 and TRBJ2-1; D possibly corresponds to TRBD1 (5 bases). Germline V lookup: CDR1 MGHRA, CDR2 YSYEKL. V was trimmed by 2 bases and J by 10 bases, leaving 9 bases between them. The CDR3 sequence is 12 residues long.

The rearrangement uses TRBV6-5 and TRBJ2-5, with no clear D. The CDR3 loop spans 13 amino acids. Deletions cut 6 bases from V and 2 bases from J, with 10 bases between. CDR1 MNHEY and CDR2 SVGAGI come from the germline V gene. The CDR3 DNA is TGTGCCAGCAGCATCAGGTTACAAGAGACCCAGTACTTC. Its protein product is CASSIRLQETQYF.

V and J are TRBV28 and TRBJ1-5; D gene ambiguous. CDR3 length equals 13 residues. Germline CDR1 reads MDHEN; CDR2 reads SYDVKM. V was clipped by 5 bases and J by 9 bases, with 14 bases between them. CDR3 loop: CASSPVPGRPQHF. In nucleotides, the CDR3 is TGTGCCAGCAGTCCCGTCCCAGGCAGGCCCCAGCATTTT.

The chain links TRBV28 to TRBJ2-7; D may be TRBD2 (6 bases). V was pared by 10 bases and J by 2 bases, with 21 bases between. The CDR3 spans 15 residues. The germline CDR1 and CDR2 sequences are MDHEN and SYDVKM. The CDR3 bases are TGTGCCACCGGGCGGGCCTGGGACTCCACCTACGAGCAGTACTTC. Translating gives CATGRAWDSTYEQYF.

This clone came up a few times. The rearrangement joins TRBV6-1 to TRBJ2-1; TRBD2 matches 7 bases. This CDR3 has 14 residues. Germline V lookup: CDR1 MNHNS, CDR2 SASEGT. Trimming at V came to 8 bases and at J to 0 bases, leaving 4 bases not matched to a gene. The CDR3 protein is CASHGGGSYNEQFF. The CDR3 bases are TGTGCCAGCCATGGGGGGGGCTCCTACAATGAGCAGTTCTTC.

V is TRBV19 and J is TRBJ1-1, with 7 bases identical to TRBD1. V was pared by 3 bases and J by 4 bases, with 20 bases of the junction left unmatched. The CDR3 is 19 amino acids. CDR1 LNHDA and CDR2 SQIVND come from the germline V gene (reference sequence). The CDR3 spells CASSITYLRQGGRGTEAFF. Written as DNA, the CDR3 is TGTGCCAGTAGTATCACCTACCTCAGACAGGGTGGTAGGGGCACTGAAGCTTTCTTT.

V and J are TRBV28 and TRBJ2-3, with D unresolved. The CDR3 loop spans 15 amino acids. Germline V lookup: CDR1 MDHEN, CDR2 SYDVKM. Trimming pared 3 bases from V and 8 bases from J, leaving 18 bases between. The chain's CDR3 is CASSFFSTGLVTQYF. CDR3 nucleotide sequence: TGTGCCAGCAGTTTTTTTTCGACTGGTTTAGTTACGCAGTATTTT.

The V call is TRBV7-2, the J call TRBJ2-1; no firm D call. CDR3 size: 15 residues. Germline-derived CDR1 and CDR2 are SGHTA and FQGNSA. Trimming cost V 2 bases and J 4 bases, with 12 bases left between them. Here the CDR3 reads CASSLWVGGYNEQFF. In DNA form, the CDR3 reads TGTGCCAGCAGCTTATGGGTGGGCGGATACAATGAGCAGTTCTTC.

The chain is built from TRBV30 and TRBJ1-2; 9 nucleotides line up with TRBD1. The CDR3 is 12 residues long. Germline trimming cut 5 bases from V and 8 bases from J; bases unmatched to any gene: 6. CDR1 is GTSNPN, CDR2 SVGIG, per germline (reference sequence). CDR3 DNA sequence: TGTGCCTGGGCCGGGACAGGGCGAGGCTACACCTTC. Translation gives CAWAGTGRGYTF.

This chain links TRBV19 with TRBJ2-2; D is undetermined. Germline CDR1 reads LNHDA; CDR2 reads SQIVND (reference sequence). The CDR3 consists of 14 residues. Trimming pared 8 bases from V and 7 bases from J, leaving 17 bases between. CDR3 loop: CASARFTGSGELFF. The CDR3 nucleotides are TGTGCCAGTGCTCGCTTTACGGGCAGCGGGGAGCTGTTTTTT.

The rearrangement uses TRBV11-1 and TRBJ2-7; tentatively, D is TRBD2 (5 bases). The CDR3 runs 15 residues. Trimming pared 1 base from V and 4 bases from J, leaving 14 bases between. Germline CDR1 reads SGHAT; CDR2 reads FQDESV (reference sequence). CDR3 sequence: CASSLVATNAYEQYF. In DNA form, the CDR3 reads TGTGCCAGCAGCTTAGTGGCGACTAACGCTTACGAGCAGTACTTC.